A single sample is the source of the 19 T cell receptor beta chains below, sequenced in a study of cytomegalovirus exposure and HLA in healthy donors. It was with 60 Vbeta and 13 Jbeta primers that the PCR ran. Sequencing used immunoSEQ multiplex PCR; TCRdb keeps in-frame clones, though not all of them. Of around 90,000 clones listed, roughly 84% were seen once; the top ten hold roughly 2.5%. Sequencing used PBMCs. The receptor set was obtained from a man aged 25-40 years in good health and CMV-seronegative.

The V call is TRBV28, the J call TRBJ1-5, with TRBD1 matching 8 bases. Trimming removed 7 bases from V and 13 bases from J; junction bases left unmatched: 9. The CDR3 is 12 residues long. Germline CDR1 is MDHEN and CDR2 is SYDVKM. The CDR3 region is CASNRQGNAQHF. CDR3 coding DNA: TGTGCCAGCAATCGACAGGGGAACGCTCAGCATTTT.

This chain connects TRBV4-1 to TRBJ2-7; no clear D. The V gene lost 0 bases and the J gene lost 5 bases, with 5 bases spanning the gap. Germline V lookup: CDR1 MGHRA, CDR2 YSYEKL. There are 12 residues in the CDR3. The CDR3 reads CASSQDSHEQYF. CDR3 nucleotide sequence: TGCGCCAGCAGCCAAGATAGCCACGAGCAGTACTTC.

The chain recombines TRBV25-1 with TRBJ1-6, with a tentative D call TRBD1 (5 bases). CDR1 MGHDK and CDR2 SYGVNS come from the germline V gene. Trimming left V 2 bases short and J 4 bases short, with 12 bases between. The CDR3 extends over 16 amino acids. DNA of the CDR3: TGTGCCAGCAGTGAAACCCAGGGATCGTATAATTCACCCCTCCACTTT. This translates into CASSETQGSYNSPLHF. Drawing the rest from reference TRBV25-1 and TRBJ1-6, the complete variable domain is EADIYQTPRYLVIGTGKKITLECSQTMGHDKMYWYQQDPGMELHLIHYSYGVNSTEKGDLSSESTVSRIRTEHFPLTLESARPSHTSQYLCASSETQGSYNSPLHFGNGTRLTVT.

The V call is TRBV5-1, the J call TRBJ2-7, with 7 nucleotides matching TRBD2. Per the germline V gene, CDR1 is SGHRS and CDR2 is YFSETQ. V lost 1 base to trimming and J lost 2 bases; unmatched junction nucleotides: 3. The CDR3 has 14 amino acids. The CDR3: CASSLLAETYEQYF. DNA of the CDR3: TGCGCCAGCAGCTTGCTAGCGGAGACCTACGAGCAGTACTTC.

This CDR3 reads CASIRQGGEQFF. CDR3 DNA sequence: TGTGCCAGTATCCGGCAGGGGGGTGAGCAGTTCTTC. The rearrangement links TRBV19 to TRBJ2-1, with a possible D match to TRBD1 (7 bases). V was pared by 7 bases and J by 9 bases, with 13 bases between. The CDR3 spans 12 residues. Germline V gene sequence: CDR1 LNHDA, CDR2 SQIVND (reference sequence).

This clone has just a few counts. This rearrangement joins TRBV5-6 to TRBJ1-1; 8 bases agree with TRBD1. The CDR3 spans 13 residues. Germline V CDR1 and CDR2: SGHDT, YYEEEE. J was trimmed by 6 bases and V by 3 bases; bases with no gene match: 4. The CDR3 reads CASSWGQEAEAFF. The CDR3 nucleotides read TGTGCCAGCAGCTGGGGACAGGAGGCTGAAGCTTTCTTT.

This clone was seen a handful of times. This sequence joins TRBV6-6 and TRBJ2-1; D unresolved. V lost 5 bases to trimming and J lost 7 bases, with 6 bases between them. The CDR3 spans 11 residues. CDR1 is MNHNY and CDR2 is SVGAGI in the germline V gene (reference sequence). CDR3 sequence (DNA): TGTGCCAGCAGTCAGAGGAATGAGCAGTTCTTC. Translated, it gives CASSQRNEQFF.

This clone occurred a few times. The J gene is TRBJ1-1, the V gene TRBV5-4; D gene unclear. The V end was cut by 0 bases, the J end by 2 bases, with 5 bases between. The CDR3 has 13 residues. CDR1 is SGHNT and CDR2 is YYREEE in the germline V gene (reference sequence). CDR3 region: CASSLVLNTEAFF. CDR3 DNA sequence: TGTGCCAGCAGCTTGGTCCTAAACACTGAAGCTTTCTTT.

The rearrangement uses TRBV11-2 and TRBJ2-5, with D possibly TRBD1 on 5 matching bases. There are 14 residues in the CDR3. V was pared by 1 base and J by 4 bases, with 10 bases between. The germline CDR1 and CDR2 sequences are SGHAT and FQNNGV. The CDR3 region has the DNA TGTGCCAGCAGCTTAGTTCGTCAGGGAGAGACCCAGTACTTC. It encodes CASSLVRQGETQYF.

The J gene is TRBJ1-2, the V gene TRBV7-9; 10 nucleotides agree with TRBD1. Trimming removed 5 bases from V and 6 bases from J; junction bases left unmatched: 9. The length of the CDR3 is 15 residues. Germline V gene sequence: CDR1 SEHNR, CDR2 FQNEAQ (reference sequence). The CDR3 DNA reads as TGTGCCAGCAGCCCCAAGCCGGACAGGGGGGATGGCTACACCTTC. Translating gives CASSPKPDRGDGYTF. Filled out from reference TRBV7-9 and TRBJ1-2, the complete variable domain reads DTGVSQNPRHKITKRGQNVTFRCDPISEHNRLYWYRQTLGQGPEFLTYFQNEAQLEKSRLLSDRFSAERPKGSFSTLEIQRTEQGDSAMYLCASSPKPDRGDGYTFGSGTRLTVV.

This chain connects TRBV5-4 to TRBJ2-7; tentative D call: TRBD2 (5 bases). With 0 bases removed from V and 0 bases from J, the gap between germline ends came to 10 bases. Germline V CDR1 and CDR2: SGHNT, YYREEE (reference sequence). This CDR3 region has 15 residues. CDR3: CASSLEAESSYEQYF. In nucleotides, the CDR3 is TGTGCCAGCAGCTTGGAAGCGGAGAGCTCCTACGAGCAGTACTTC.

V is TRBV5-4 and J is TRBJ1-5; 7 nucleotides align to TRBD1. In germline, CDR1 is SGHNT, CDR2 YYREEE (reference sequence). The CDR3 loop spans 15 amino acids. Trimming took 0 bases from V and 6 from J; bases not matched to a gene: 6. The CDR3 coding sequence is TGTGCCAGCAGCTTGGGAGGGGGCCGGGGTCAGCCCCAGCATTTT. Its protein is CASSLGGGRGQPQHF.

The chain carries TRBV29-1 and TRBJ2-2; 12 bases are shared with TRBD2. The germline V gene has CDR1 SQVTM and CDR2 ANQGSEA. The junction had 7 bases not matched to a gene; V was cut back by 6 bases and J by 5 bases. The length of the CDR3 is 15 residues. For the CDR3, the DNA is TGCAGCGTCCTGAGACTAGCGGGGGAAACCGGGGAGCTGTTTTTT. It translates to CSVLRLAGETGELFF.

CDR3 sequence reads: CASSPTGGAGQPQHF. The CDR3 region has the DNA TGTGCCAGCAGCCCGACAGGGGGCGCAGGACAGCCCCAGCATTTT. This chain joins TRBV7-2 and TRBJ1-5, with 10 bases that match TRBD1. V dropped 5 bases and J dropped 7; count of bases not matched to a gene: 8. The V gene's germline CDR1 is SGHTA and CDR2 FQGNSA. The CDR3 sequence is 15 residues long.

V usage is TRBV5-1 and J usage is TRBJ2-1; 12 bases are a match to TRBD2. V lost 6 bases, J lost 5 bases, and 6 bases stayed unmatched. The CDR3 contains 15 residues. Germline CDR1 is SGHRS and CDR2 is YFSETQ. CDR3 bases: TGCGCCAGCACCCCCCTAGCGGGGGGGAACAATGAGCAGTTCTTC. Translated, it gives CASTPLAGGNNEQFF.

The chain is built from TRBV29-1 and TRBJ1-1; no definite D call. Germline lookup yields CDR1 SQVTM and CDR2 ANQGSEA. This CDR3 region has 14 residues. Trimming pared 7 bases from V and 2 bases from J, leaving 17 bases between. The chain's CDR3 is CSALRREGNTEAFF. The CDR3 coding sequence is TGCAGCGCACTCCGGAGGGAGGGAAACACTGAAGCTTTCTTT.

The rearrangement uses TRBV2 and TRBJ2-1, with 7 nucleotides matching TRBD1. V was clipped by 7 bases and J by 2 bases; unmatched bases: 5. The CDR3 is 14 amino acids. CDR1 SNHLY and CDR2 FYNNEI come from the germline V gene. The CDR3 is CASKVTGPYNEQFF. Written as DNA, the CDR3 is TGTGCCAGCAAAGTGACAGGGCCCTACAATGAGCAGTTCTTC.

In the case of this clone: This likely comes from a read error, as the CDR3 has no conserved phenylalanine or tryptophan at its end. The V gene is TRBV29-1, the J gene TRBJ1-1; 10 positions match TRBD1. Trimming cost V 5 bases and J 2 bases; bases outside gene matches: 2. CDR3 length equals 13 residues. Looked up from germline, CDR1 is SQVTM and CDR2 is ANQGSEA. The CDR3 DNA follows: TGCAGCGTTCGGGACAGGGGTAACACTGAAGCTTTCGTT. It yields the protein CSVRDRGNTEAFV.

The CDR3 DNA sequence: TGTGCCAGCAGCTTGGTGACAGGGTCGAACACTGAAGCTTTCTTT. Amino acid sequence: CASSLVTGSNTEAFF. The chain links TRBV5-6 to TRBJ1-1, with TRBD1 identical over 7 bases. This CDR3 spans 15 amino acids. Germline V gene lookup returns CDR1 SGHDT and CDR2 YYEEEE. V trimming: 0 bases; J trimming: 1 base; junction bases outside the gene matches: 3. The full variable domain, its missing parts supplied by reference TRBV5-6 and TRBJ1-1, is DAGVTQSPTHLIKTRGQQVTLRCSPKSGHDTVSWYQQALGQGPQFIFQYYEEEERQRGNFPDRFSGHQFPNYSSELNVNALLLGDSALYLCASSLVTGSNTEAFFGQGTRLTVV.